This TCR beta chain came from a study of cytomegalovirus exposure and HLA in healthy donors. The CDR3 has 14 amino acids. The V end lost 0 bases, the J end lost 3 bases, and 7 bases lay between the germline ends. Germline CDR1 reads SGDLS; CDR2 reads YYNGEE. PCR employed 60 Vbeta and 13 Jbeta primers. Clones were read by immunoSEQ multiplex PCR, and TCRdb kept only the in-frame ones, dropping some. The sample includes about 140,000 clones, 70% to 90% of them seen just once. Whole-study findings and limits: The majority of CMV-associated TCR beta chains were reported as apparently HLA-restricted in a later analysis. Most TCR sequences were rare, but some public TCRs occurred in many donors.

A word on this clone: Its antigen is not identified.

This TCR came from a woman in her thirties or forties in good health and CMV-seronegative. Sequencing was done on a sample of PBMCs. This chain links TRBV9 with TRBJ2-1; D remains unclear. CDR3 nucleotide sequence: TGTGCCAGCAGCGTAGAAGCTCACTACAATGAGCAGTTCTTC. Residues: CASSVEAHYNEQFF. Based on the CDR3 plus reference TRBV9 and TRBJ2-1, the full variable domain is DSGVTQTPKHLITATGQRVTLRCSPRSGDLSVYWYQQSLDQGLQFLIQYYNGEERAKGNILERFSAQQFPDLHSELNLSSLELGDSALYFCASSVEAHYNEQFFGPGTRLTVL.